Listed here is a single T cell receptor beta chain. Antigen: not known. In germline, CDR1 is SGHRS, CDR2 YFSETQ. V shed 4 bases and J 2 bases; nucleotides not matched to a gene: 13. The CDR3 sequence is 17 residues long. These data originate in a study of shared clonotypes between healthy human individuals. Across the study: Three CD4 naive, three CD4 memory, two CD8 naive and one CD8 memory plate were used per donor. Overall study findings and caveats: Sampling used blood alone; tissue repertoires probably differ.

Data came from immunoSEQ multiplex PCR; TCRdb stores just in-frame clones and leaves some out. The sample records roughly 1,600,000 clones, about 98.5% being singletons. The donor population consisted of healthy HIV-negative adults with no recent acute infections or vaccinations. Subsets obtained from CD4+ cells comprised CD45RA+ naive and CD45RA-negative memory cells. The TCR was taken from a young man in good health. Sequencing was performed on naive CD4+ T cells sorted from blood. Indicated subset: CD45RA+ positively selected. The chain couples TRBV5-1 to TRBJ2-3; TRBD1 agrees at 7 bases. The CDR3, as DNA: TGCGCCAGCAGCAAAGAAACCGGGACAGTGAACACAGATACGCAGTATTTT. The encoded protein is CASSKETGTVNTDTQYF.